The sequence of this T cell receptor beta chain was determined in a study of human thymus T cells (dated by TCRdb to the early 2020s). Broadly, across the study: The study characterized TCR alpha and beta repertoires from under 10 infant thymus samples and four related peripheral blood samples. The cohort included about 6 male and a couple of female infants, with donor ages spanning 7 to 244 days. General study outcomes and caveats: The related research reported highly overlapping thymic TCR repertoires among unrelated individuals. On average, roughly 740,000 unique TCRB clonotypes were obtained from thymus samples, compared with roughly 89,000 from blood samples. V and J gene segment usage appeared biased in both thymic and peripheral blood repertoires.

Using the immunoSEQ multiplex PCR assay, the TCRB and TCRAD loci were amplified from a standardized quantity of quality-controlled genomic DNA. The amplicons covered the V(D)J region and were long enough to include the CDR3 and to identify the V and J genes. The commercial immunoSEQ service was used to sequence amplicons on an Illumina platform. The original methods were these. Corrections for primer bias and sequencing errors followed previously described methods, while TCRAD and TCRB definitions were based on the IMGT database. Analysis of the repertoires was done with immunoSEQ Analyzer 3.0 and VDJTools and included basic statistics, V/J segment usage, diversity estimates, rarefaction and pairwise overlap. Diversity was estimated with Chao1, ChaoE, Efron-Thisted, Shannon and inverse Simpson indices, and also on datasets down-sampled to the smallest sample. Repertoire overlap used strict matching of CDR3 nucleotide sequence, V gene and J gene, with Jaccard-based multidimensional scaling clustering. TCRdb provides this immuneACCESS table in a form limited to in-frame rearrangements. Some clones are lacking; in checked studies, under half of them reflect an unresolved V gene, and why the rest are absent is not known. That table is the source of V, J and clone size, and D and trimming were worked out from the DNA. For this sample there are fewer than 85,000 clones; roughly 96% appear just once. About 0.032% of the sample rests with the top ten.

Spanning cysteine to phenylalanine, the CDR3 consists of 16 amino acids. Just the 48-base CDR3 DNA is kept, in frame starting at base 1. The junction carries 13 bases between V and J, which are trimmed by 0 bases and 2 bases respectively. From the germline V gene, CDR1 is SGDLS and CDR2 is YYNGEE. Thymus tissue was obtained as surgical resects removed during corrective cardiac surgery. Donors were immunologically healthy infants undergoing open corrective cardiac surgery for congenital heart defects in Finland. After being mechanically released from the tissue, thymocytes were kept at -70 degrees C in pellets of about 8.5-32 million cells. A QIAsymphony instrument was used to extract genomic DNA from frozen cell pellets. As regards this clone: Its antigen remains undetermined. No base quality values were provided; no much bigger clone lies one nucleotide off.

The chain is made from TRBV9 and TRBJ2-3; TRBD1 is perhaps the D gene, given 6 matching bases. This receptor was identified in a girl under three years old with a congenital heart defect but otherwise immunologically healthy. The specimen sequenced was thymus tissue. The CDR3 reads CASSVEEGVLTDTQYF. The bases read TGTGCCAGCAGCGTAGAAGAGGGGGTCCTCACAGATACGCAGTATTTT.